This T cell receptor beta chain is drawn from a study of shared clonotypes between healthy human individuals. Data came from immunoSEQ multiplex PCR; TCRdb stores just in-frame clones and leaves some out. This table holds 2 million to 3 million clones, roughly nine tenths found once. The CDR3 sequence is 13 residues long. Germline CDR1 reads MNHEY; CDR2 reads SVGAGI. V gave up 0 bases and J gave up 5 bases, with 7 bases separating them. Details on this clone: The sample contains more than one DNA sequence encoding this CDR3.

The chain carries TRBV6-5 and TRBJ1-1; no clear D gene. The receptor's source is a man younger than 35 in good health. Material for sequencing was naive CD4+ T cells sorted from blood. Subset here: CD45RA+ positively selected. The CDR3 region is CASSYSRGTEAFF. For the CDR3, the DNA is TGTGCCAGCAGTTACTCGCGGGGAACTGAAGCTTTCTTT.